The next 18 T cell receptor beta chains were all read from a single sample in a study of T-cell memory formation after mild COVID-19. TCRdb recomputed calls from the 5' RACE reads with MiXCR, one row per CDR3 protein. The sample contains approximately 400,000 distinct CDR3 sequences, roughly 26% of which appear only once. Sequencing input: PBMCs or a T cell subset sorted from them (not recorded which). Receptors were obtained from an adult woman who had mild COVID-19 (a few samples of this study predate the infection). Cell type and time point are not known.

This clonotype was counted only a few times. This chain connects TRBV29-1 to TRBJ2-7; TRBD1 agrees at 7 bases. J was trimmed by 1 base and V by 6 bases; bases with no gene match: 9. Per the germline V gene, CDR1 is SQVTM and CDR2 is ANQGSEA. This CDR3 comprises 14 residues. CDR3 DNA sequence: TGCAGCGTCGATACCGGGACAGAATCCTACGAGCAGTACTTC. This gives the protein CSVDTGTESYEQYF.

This clonotype came up a few times. This chain connects TRBV5-1 to TRBJ2-7; D is possibly TRBD1 (5 bases). Germline V lookup: CDR1 SGHRS, CDR2 YFSETQ. This CDR3 has 13 amino acids. Trimming pared 5 bases from V and 5 bases from J, leaving 14 bases between. CDR3 protein: CASRARVDNEQYF. CDR3 DNA sequence: TGCGCCAGCAGAGCCAGGGTGGATAACGAGCAGTACTTC.

This sequence joins TRBV7-3 and TRBJ2-2, with a tentative D call TRBD2 (5 bases). The CDR3 has 16 residues. Germline lookup yields CDR1 SGHTA and CDR2 FQGTGA. V dropped 2 bases and J dropped 5 bases, with 15 bases sitting between them. The CDR3 is CASSLGGLVGTGELFF. Here the CDR3 DNA reads TGTGCCAGCAGCTTAGGAGGACTCGTGGGGACCGGGGAGCTGTTTTTT.

The CDR3 DNA sequence: TGTGCCAGCAGTTTTTCGTGGATGTGGCAGTACTTC. As protein: CASSFSWMWQYF. The genes are TRBV12-3 or TRBV12-4 and TRBJ2-7; D is ambiguous. The V end was cut by 3 bases, the J end by 9 bases, with 12 bases between. The CDR3 has 12 residues.

This clonotype was seen a few times. The CDR3 DNA sequence: TGTGCCAGCTCCACCAACCGGGACAGACTCCACAATGAGCAGTTCTTC. Its protein is CASSTNRDRLHNEQFF. The gene calls are TRBV18 and TRBJ2-1; 7 bases map to TRBD1. Trimming took 6 bases from V and 5 from J; bases not matched to a gene: 13. Germline CDR1 and CDR2: KGHSH and LQKENI. The CDR3 has 16 amino acids.

This clonotype was counted only a few times. The chain recombines TRBV2 with TRBJ2-3; unclear D gene. Per germline, CDR1 SNHLY and CDR2 FYNNEI. V dropped 8 bases and J dropped 3 bases, with 9 bases sitting between them. This CDR3 comprises 12 residues. The CDR3 bases are TGTGCCAGCGAGTATCTTACAGATACGCAGTATTTT. Its protein is CASEYLTDTQYF.

V gene TRBV5-1 combines with J gene TRBJ2-3; perhaps TRBD2 as D (5 bases). Trimming pared 7 bases from V and 1 base from J, leaving 13 bases between. The CDR3 loop spans 14 amino acids. Germline V gives CDR1 SGHRS, CDR2 YFSETQ. CDR3 amino acids: CASGLGGGTDTQYF. Here the CDR3 DNA reads TGCGCCAGCGGGCTAGGAGGTGGCACAGATACGCAGTATTTT.

The chain employs TRBV4-1 and TRBJ1-2; D not certain. Germline assignment: CDR1 MGHRA and CDR2 YSYEKL. CDR3 length: 14 residues. Trimming removed 2 bases from V and 3 bases from J, with 10 bases in between. The CDR3 loop is CASSQTTDYYGYTF. The CDR3 coding sequence is TGCGCCAGCAGCCAAACGACGGACTACTATGGCTACACCTTC.

The chain uses TRBV2 and TRBJ2-7, with D unclear. The CDR3 contains 14 residues. Germline CDR1 SNHLY, CDR2 FYNNEI. Trimming took 4 bases from V and 7 from J, leaving 17 bases between them. The CDR3 loop reads CASSAGEIRLEQYF. The CDR3 DNA follows: TGTGCCAGCAGTGCCGGAGAAATTCGCTTAGAGCAGTACTTC.

The chain joins TRBV7-9 to TRBJ1-1; a possible D gene is TRBD1 (5 bases). This CDR3 spans 16 amino acids. The germline CDR1 and CDR2 sequences are SEHNR and FQNEAQ (reference sequence). Trimming pared 1 base from V and 4 bases from J, leaving 16 bases between. In DNA, the CDR3 is TGTGCCAGCAGCTTAGGTCCCTCAGGGAAACCCACTGAAGCTTTCTTT. It yields the protein CASSLGPSGKPTEAFF.

This clonotype has just one count. Since no conserved phenylalanine or tryptophan closes the CDR3, a read error is the likely cause. V is TRBV24-1 and J is TRBJ2-1; D remains unclear. From germline, CDR1 is KGHDR and CDR2 SFDVKD. This CDR3 comprises 16 residues. The V gene lost 9 bases and the J gene lost 0 bases, with 17 bases spanning the gap. The CDR3 region is CATALGDGGSYNEQFL. CDR3 coding DNA: TGTGCCACCGCCTTGGGTGACGGCGGCTCCTACAATGAGCAGTTCTTA.

The chain combines TRBV5-1 with TRBJ2-5; D possibly corresponds to TRBD2 (6 bases). This CDR3 comprises 14 residues. Trimming stripped 4 bases from V and 3 bases from J, with 13 bases between. The V gene's germline CDR1 is SGHRS and CDR2 YFSETQ. The CDR3 region has the DNA TGCGCCAGCAGCCATGGGACTGGAAAAGAGACCCAGTACTTC. Protein: CASSHGTGKETQYF.

Only a few counts were recorded for this clonotype. The CDR3: CSARAITNEQFF. The CDR3 nucleotides read TGCAGTGCTAGAGCTATCACCAATGAGCAGTTCTTC. This chain joins TRBV20-1 and TRBJ2-1; D gene uncertain. The ends were cut back, 1 base at V and 6 bases at J, with 7 bases in the middle. The CDR3 is 12 residues long. Germline assignment: CDR1 DFQATT and CDR2 SNEGSKA (reference sequence).

This chain connects TRBV7-2 to TRBJ2-3; D is unresolved. Germline assignment: CDR1 SGHTA and CDR2 FQGNSA. The V gene lost 4 bases and the J gene lost 7 bases, with 6 bases spanning the gap. This CDR3 spans 11 amino acids. CDR3 bases: TGTGCCAGCAGCTCGACCTATACGCAGTATTTT. This codes for CASSSTYTQYF.

The chain couples TRBV18 to TRBJ1-3; the D gene is possibly TRBD1 (6 bases). This CDR3 contains 15 residues. Germline V lookup: CDR1 KGHSH, CDR2 LQKENI. V was cut by 6 bases and J by 5 bases, with 17 bases left in between. The CDR3 nucleotides read TGTGCCAGCTCCGAGGGGGGTAACGGAAGAAACACCATATATTTT. Amino acids: CASSEGGNGRNTIYF.

In this sample, this clonotype turned up a few times. The V call is TRBV10-3, the J call TRBJ1-2, with D perhaps matching TRBD1 (5 bases). This CDR3 comprises 11 residues. CDR1 is ENHRY and CDR2 is SYGVKD in the germline V gene. Trimming shortened V by 10 bases and J by 8 bases, and 14 bases separated the two germline ends. Here the CDR3 reads CATGTAEGYTF. The CDR3 DNA follows: TGTGCCACCGGGACGGCGGAGGGCTACACCTTC.

This clonotype turned up a few times. The chain carries TRBV20-1 and TRBJ2-7; D is unresolved. The CDR3 covers 13 residues. V was cut by 4 bases and J by 2 bases, with 12 bases left in between. Germline values: CDR1 DFQATT, CDR2 SNEGSKA (reference sequence). The CDR3 DNA reads as TGCAGTGCTAAGGACGCGCTAGCCTACGAGCAGTACTTC. Its translation is CSAKDALAYEQYF.

As DNA, the CDR3 is TGTGCCAGCAGCTTAGGGGGCGCGGGGCAGCCCCAGCATTTT. This gives the protein CASSLGGAGQPQHF. This chain links TRBV7-6 with TRBJ1-5; D is perhaps TRBD1 (5 bases). The CDR3 is 14 residues long. Germline lookup yields CDR1 SGHVS and CDR2 FNYEAQ. V lost 1 base to trimming and J lost 7 bases, with 11 bases between them.